This TCR beta chain was sequenced for a study of cytomegalovirus exposure and HLA in healthy donors. Points on this clone: Its antigen remains unidentified.

Findings of the study overall: With further analysis later on, most CMV-associated TCR beta chains appeared HLA-restricted.

PCR primers comprised 60 Vbeta and 13 Jbeta primers. The table came from immunoSEQ multiplex PCR; TCRdb's copy has only in-frame clones and leaves some out. The sample has around 62,000 clones, 80% to 90% seen once. CDR1 is GTSNPN, CDR2 SVGIG, per germline (reference sequence). CDR3 length: 15 amino acids. V gave up 3 bases and J gave up 0 bases; unmatched junction bases: 6. Material for sequencing was PBMCs. This clonotype originated in a woman aged 25-40 years in good health and CMV-seronegative. V gene TRBV30 combines with J gene TRBJ1-1; TRBD1 matches at 8 bases. CDR3 sequence (DNA): TGTGCCTGGAGGGGACTGACAGGGGTGAACACTGAAGCTTTCTTT. Protein product: CAWRGLTGVNTEAFF. Full variable domain (missing parts from reference TRBV30 and TRBJ1-1): SQTIHQWPATLVQPVGSPLSLECTVEGTSNPNLYWYRQAAGRGLQLLFYSVGIGQISSEVPQNLSASRPQDRQFILSSKKLLLSDSGFYLCAWRGLTGVNTEAFFGQGTRLTVV.